This TCR beta chain was retrieved from a study of blood T cell repertoires in COVID-19. On the study more broadly: The study drew acute and convalescent COVID-19 samples from the United States, Italy and Spain. PBMCs, B-cell-depleted T cells, or T cells were the source of the cDNA or gDNA that made up the material.

Under the authors' procedure: Using reference gene primer amplification, nucleated cell counts were estimated. Sequencing used immunoSEQ multiplex PCR; TCRdb keeps in-frame clones, though not all of them. Clonal size and the V and J genes are those of that table, whereas D and trimming came from the DNA. The sample has around 140,000 clones, over 75% seen once. The J segment lost 5 bases and the V segment lost 1 base, leaving 10 bases of the junction unmatched. The CDR3 runs 17 residues. Germline loops: CDR1 LNHDA, CDR2 SQIVND (reference sequence). The V and J genes are TRBV19 and TRBJ2-4; 8 bases agree with TRBD1. The TCR originated in a human donor in a cohort sampled during active COVID-19. The sequenced material came from peripheral blood. The CDR3 loop reads CASSIGQGALGQNIQYF. CDR3 nucleotides: TGTGCCAGTAGTATAGGGCAGGGGGCGTTGGGACAAAACATTCAGTACTTC.